This T cell receptor beta chain was recovered during a study of blood T cell repertoires in COVID-19. At the level of the study: From T cells, B-cell-depleted T cells, or PBMCs came the material, which was cDNA or gDNA.

Germline CDR1 reads LNHDA; CDR2 reads SQIVND (reference sequence). V gave up 7 bases and J gave up 2 bases, with 11 bases separating them. CDR3 size: 13 residues. Repertoires were generated with immunoSEQ multiplex PCR, while TCRdb's copy carries only in-frame clones and drops some. The table lists under 200,000 clones, more than 75% of them singletons. The source is a man aged 35-49 years with active or convalescent COVID-19. The sequencing input was peripheral blood. The rearrangement links TRBV19 to TRBJ1-2, with D possibly matching TRBD1 (5 bases). The CDR3, as DNA: TGTGCCAGTACCATGAAGGGGAACTATGGCTACACCTTC. Translating it yields CASTMKGNYGYTF.